The 23 T cell receptor beta chains given below trace back to one sample, sequenced in a study of persistence of HIV-infected CD4 T cells. Antigens of these TCRs are unknown. The libraries were made with immunoSEQ version 4 in survey mode. The table came from immunoSEQ multiplex PCR; TCRdb's copy has only in-frame clones and leaves some out. The top ten clones hold around 14% of a sample with tens of thousands of clones, approximately 80% of them seen once. Overlapping HIV-1 Gag 15-mer peptides at around 1 ug per peptide per mL were used. Memory cells lacking CD40L and CD69 with high CD45RO were sorted. This material consisted of CD4+ T cells sorted from PBMCs after roughly 20-hour stimulation, taken from a patient who received antiretroviral therapy. Source of these receptors: an adult man with HIV who was CMV-seropositive.

The CDR3: CAISDLDRAPNTGELFF. The CDR3 coding sequence is TGTGCCATCAGTGACCTCGACAGGGCCCCCAACACCGGGGAGCTGTTTTTT. This rearrangement joins TRBV10-3 to TRBJ2-2, with 7 bases matching TRBD1. This CDR3 spans 17 amino acids. V was clipped by 3 bases and J by 2 bases; unmatched bases: 9. From germline, CDR1 is ENHRY and CDR2 SYGVKD.

In DNA form, the CDR3 reads TGCGCCAGCAGCTCTCGGGGGACGGCTAACTATGGCTACACCTTC. Encoded protein: CASSSRGTANYGYTF. The rearrangement links TRBV5-1 to TRBJ1-2; D might be TRBD1 (5 bases). The length of the CDR3 is 15 residues. Germline V gene sequence: CDR1 SGHRS, CDR2 YFSETQ. Trimming removed 3 bases at V and 0 bases at J, with 12 bases between.

The J gene is TRBJ1-1, the V gene TRBV21-1. TRBV21-1 is described as a pseudogene. This CDR3 comprises 18 residues. The CDR3 loop reads CASSDEAAALSLNTEAFF. CDR3 in DNA: TGTGCCAGCAGCGACGAGGCGGCAGCTCTTTCCCTGAACACTGAAGCTTTCTTT.

CDR3 in DNA: TGTGCCAGCAGCGTGACCGAGAAGAGCTCCTACGAGCAGTACTTC. It is translated as CASSVTEKSSYEQYF. The V gene is TRBV6-5, the J gene TRBJ2-7; D is unclear. Trimming removed 6 bases at V and 0 bases at J, with 15 bases between. Per germline, CDR1 MNHEY and CDR2 SVGAGI. This CDR3 has 15 amino acids.

V usage is TRBV27 and J usage is TRBJ2-5, with 8 bases identical to TRBD1. The V and J ends lost 0 bases and 7 bases, in that order; junction bases with no gene match: 13. The CDR3 spans 17 residues. Germline-derived CDR1 and CDR2 are MNHEY and SMNVEV (reference sequence). CDR3 DNA: TGTGCCAGCAGTTTATCGGTGTTCGGCAGGGGGCGTGGGACCCAGTACTTC. Translating it yields CASSLSVFGRGRGTQYF.

The V and J genes are TRBV6-5 and TRBJ2-7; 9 nucleotides match TRBD1. Germline lookup yields CDR1 MNHEY and CDR2 SVGAGI. V lost 8 bases to trimming and J lost 2 bases; unmatched junction nucleotides: 4. The CDR3 extends over 13 amino acids. In DNA, the CDR3 is TGTGCCAGCTACCGACAGGGGGCCTACGAGCAGTACTTC. Its translation: CASYRQGAYEQYF.

This clone was found once. The chain carries TRBV10-3 and TRBJ1-1; D is possibly TRBD1 (5 bases). V lost 7 bases and J 4 bases, leaving 10 bases between the germline ends. CDR3 length: 12 amino acids. Germline CDR1 and CDR2: ENHRY and SYGVKD. CDR3 protein: CAITQGTTEAFF. For the CDR3, the DNA is TGTGCCATCACCCAGGGTACCACTGAAGCTTTCTTT.

This clone has just a few counts. The chain uses TRBV5-5 and TRBJ1-5; TRBD1 is a possible D gene (6 bases). CDR1 SGHKS and CDR2 YYEKEE come from the germline V gene (reference sequence). The CDR3 extends over 16 amino acids. The ends were cut back, 4 bases at V and 5 bases at J, with 19 bases in the middle. The CDR3 DNA is TGTGCCAGCAGCCTAGACGAACAGGGATACCATCAGCCCCAGCATTTT. As protein: CASSLDEQGYHQPQHF.

This clone was found a few times. This chain links TRBV5-1 with TRBJ2-5; the match to TRBD2 covers 11 bases. This CDR3 spans 14 amino acids. Looked up from germline, CDR1 is SGHRS and CDR2 is YFSETQ. The J segment lost 3 bases and the V segment lost 3 bases, leaving 1 base of the junction unmatched. CDR3 protein: CASSSLAGEETQYF. For the CDR3, the DNA is TGCGCCAGCAGCTCACTAGCGGGGGAAGAGACCCAGTACTTC.

J is TRBJ2-1 and V is TRBV5-1; no firm D call. Germline V gene data show CDR1 as SGHRS and CDR2 as YFSETQ. Trimming pared 0 bases from V and 0 bases from J, leaving 10 bases between. This CDR3 is 16 amino acids long. The CDR3 bases are TGCGCCAGCAGCTTGGAGGCAGGCAGCTCCTACAATGAGCAGTTCTTC. This gives the protein CASSLEAGSSYNEQFF.

The V call is TRBV5-6, the J call TRBJ2-1; tentative D call: TRBD2 (5 bases). The CDR3 extends over 15 amino acids. Germline V CDR1 and CDR2: SGHDT, YYEEEE. Trimming cost V 4 bases and J 0 bases, with 11 bases left between them. The CDR3: CASSRDYYSYNEQFF. DNA of the CDR3: TGTGCCAGCAGCCGAGACTACTACTCCTACAATGAGCAGTTCTTC.

This clone was observed a few times. The chain carries TRBV29-1 and TRBJ1-5, with TRBD1 matching over 7 bases. Germline V gives CDR1 SQVTM, CDR2 ANQGSEA. This CDR3 is 14 amino acids long. Trimming at V came to 7 bases and at J to 4 bases, leaving 10 bases not matched to a gene. The CDR3 protein is CSASTGTVNQPQHF. CDR3 in DNA: TGCAGCGCATCCACCGGGACAGTAAATCAGCCCCAGCATTTT. Together with reference TRBV29-1 and TRBJ1-5, the CDR3 gives the full variable domain: SAVISQKPSRDICQRGTSLTIQCQVDSQVTMMFWYRQQPGQSLTLIATANQGSEATYESGFVIDKFPISRPNLTFSTLTVSNMSPEDSSIYLCSASTGTVNQPQHFGDGTRLSIL.

V is TRBV27 and J is TRBJ2-5; weak D call: TRBD1 (5 bases). This CDR3 is built from 14 residues. Germline V lookup: CDR1 MNHEY, CDR2 SMNVEV (reference sequence). Trimming shortened V by 0 bases and J by 5 bases, and 10 bases separated the two germline ends. DNA of the CDR3: TGTGCCAGCAGTTTATCGTTCAGGGTTGAGACCCAGTACTTC. Translated: CASSLSFRVETQYF.

The chain uses TRBV11-3 and TRBJ2-7, with D hard to call. Between the trimmed V and J ends, which lost 0 bases and 0 bases, there was a span of 6 bases. Germline V gene sequence: CDR1 SGHNT, CDR2 YENEEA. This CDR3 is 14 amino acids long. CDR3: CASSLDPSSYEQYF. The DNA for the CDR3 is TGTGCCAGCAGCTTAGACCCCAGCTCCTACGAGCAGTACTTC.

Ten or more counts support this clone. The chain has TRBV7-8 and TRBJ1-5; 9 nucleotides align to TRBD1. Trimming cost V 0 bases and J 7 bases; bases outside gene matches: 19. Germline V gene sequence: CDR1 SGHVS, CDR2 FQNEAQ. This CDR3 spans 20 amino acids. CDR3 nucleotides: TGTGCCAGCAGCTTAGCGAGCTTCGGGGACAGGGCCGACTCGCGCCAGCCCCAGCATTTT. Protein sequence: CASSLASFGDRADSRQPQHF.

CDR3 nucleotides: TGTGCCACCCGGTCTAAGGGTACGCGGGTCGGCACGGGAGATACGCAGTATTTT. Translation: CATRSKGTRVGTGDTQYF. The V and J genes are TRBV27 and TRBJ2-3; weak D call: TRBD2 (5 bases). Germline-derived CDR1 and CDR2 are MNHEY and SMNVEV (reference sequence). Trimming shortened V by 10 bases and J by 5 bases, and 31 bases separated the two germline ends. This CDR3 comprises 18 residues.

The chain uses TRBV10-3 and TRBJ2-7; D may be TRBD1 (5 bases). CDR1 is ENHRY, CDR2 SYGVKD, per germline. This CDR3 has 12 amino acids. With 4 bases removed from V and 6 bases from J, the gap between germline ends came to 10 bases. In DNA, the CDR3 is TGTGCCATCAGTGGAACAGGCTCCGAGCAGTACTTC. Translation gives CAISGTGSEQYF.

The V gene is TRBV7-6, the J gene TRBJ2-7, with a weak D call TRBD2 (6 bases). V was trimmed by 3 bases and J by 1 base, leaving 13 bases between them. Germline V gene sequence: CDR1 SGHVS, CDR2 FNYEAQ. The CDR3 is 15 residues long. The CDR3 sequence is CASSLGQGRSYEQYF. DNA of the CDR3: TGTGCCAGCAGCTTGGGTCAAGGGAGGTCCTACGAGCAGTACTTC.

The chain couples TRBV14 to TRBJ1-1, with unresolved D. Germline V gene sequence: CDR1 SGHDN, CDR2 FVKESK. Trimming left V 4 bases short and J 6 bases short, with 18 bases between. The CDR3 totals 15 residues. CDR3 amino acids: CASSPLSARGAEAFF. CDR3 DNA sequence: TGTGCCAGCAGCCCTCTCTCCGCACGCGGGGCTGAAGCTTTCTTT.

V usage is TRBV2 and J usage is TRBJ1-1; tentative D call: TRBD1 (5 bases). The CDR3 runs to 14 residues. Germline loops: CDR1 SNHLY, CDR2 FYNNEI. The ends were cut back, 7 bases at V and 3 bases at J, with 15 bases in the middle. In nucleotides, the CDR3 is TGTGCCAGCAACAAAGCCGGGGGAGACACTGAAGCTTTCTTT. Amino acids: CASNKAGGDTEAFF.

The V gene is TRBV3-1 (or the pseudogene TRBV3-2), the J gene TRBJ2-7; 11 bases are shared with TRBD1. Trimming cost V 1 base and J 4 bases; bases outside gene matches: 15. The CDR3 is 19 residues long. Germline CDR1 and CDR2: LGHDT and YNNKEL (reference sequence). Here the CDR3 reads CASSQGRDRGSRREYEQYF. The CDR3 nucleotides read TGTGCCAGCAGCCAAGGACGGGACAGGGGGTCACGTCGAGAATACGAGCAGTACTTC.

V is TRBV4-2 and J is TRBJ2-5; tentative D call: TRBD1 (6 bases). This CDR3 is built from 15 residues. V lost 0 bases to trimming and J lost 4 bases, with 12 bases between them. Germline assignment: CDR1 LGHNA and CDR2 YNFKEQ. The CDR3 here is CASSQELTRGETQYF. As DNA, the CDR3 is TGTGCCAGCAGCCAAGAACTTACCAGGGGAGAGACCCAGTACTTC.

This clone was picked up one time. The chain combines TRBV15 with TRBJ1-2; 9 bases match TRBD1. Per germline, CDR1 LNHNV and CDR2 YYDKDF (reference sequence). Unmatched junction bases numbered 9, after V lost 5 bases and J lost 2 bases. The CDR3 loop spans 16 amino acids. The chain's CDR3 is CATSGGVDRGNYGYTF. The CDR3, as DNA: TGTGCCACCAGCGGAGGGGTGGACAGGGGAAACTATGGCTACACCTTC.